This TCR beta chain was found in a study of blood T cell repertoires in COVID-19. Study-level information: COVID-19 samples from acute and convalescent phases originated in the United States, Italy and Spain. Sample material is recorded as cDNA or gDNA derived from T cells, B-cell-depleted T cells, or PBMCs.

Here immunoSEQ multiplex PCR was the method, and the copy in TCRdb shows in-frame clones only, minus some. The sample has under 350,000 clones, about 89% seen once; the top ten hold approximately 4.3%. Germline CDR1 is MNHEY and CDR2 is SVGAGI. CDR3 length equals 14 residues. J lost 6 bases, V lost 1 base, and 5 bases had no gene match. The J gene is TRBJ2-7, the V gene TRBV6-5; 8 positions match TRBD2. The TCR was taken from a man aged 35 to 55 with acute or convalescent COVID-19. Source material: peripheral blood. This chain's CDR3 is CASSYWSGGGEQYF. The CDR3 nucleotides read TGTGCCAGCAGTTACTGGTCGGGAGGGGGCGAGCAGTACTTC.